What follows is one T cell receptor beta chain and its context. This record comes from a study of T cell changes during pregnancy in multiple sclerosis. V shed 7 bases and J shed 4 bases, with 16 bases lying between them. The CDR3 runs 14 residues. CDR1 is LNHDA and CDR2 is SQIVND in the germline V gene (reference sequence). The repertoire was sequenced with immunoSEQ multiplex PCR; TCRdb's copy has only in-frame clones and lacks some. This table has 70,000 or so clones, 92% appearing once. The sequencing here drew on CD4+ T cells from peripheral blood mononuclear cells, taken after pregnancy. The gene calls are TRBV19 and TRBJ1-2, with D tentatively TRBD1 (5 bases). This receptor was identified in a female donor with multiple sclerosis, enrolled in a pregnancy study. The DNA for the CDR3 is TGTGCCAGTACCGCCAAGGGGATTGGCTATGGCTACACCTTC. This codes for CASTAKGIGYGYTF.